The rows below give T cell receptor beta chains drawn from one sample of a study of neoadjuvant anti-PD-1 for oral cavity cancer. Here immunoSEQ multiplex PCR was the method, and the copy in TCRdb shows in-frame clones only, minus some. The table lists 14,000 or so clones, approximately 70% of them singletons. Sequencing was performed on PBMCs, taken before nivolumab (anti-PD-1) treatment. These receptors were collected from a person aged 40 to 85 with oral cavity squamous cell carcinoma. Each CDR3 is given without its conserved first and last residue. A D gene is named only where the DNA matches it firmly.

CDR3: ASSSGTLNYEQY; V: TRBV5-1; D: TRBD2
CDR3: ASSLMGDSEAF; V: TRBV7-3; D: TRBD1
CDR3: ASSARTGIGNYGYT; V: TRBV9; D: TRBD1
CDR3: ASSVLFGGTYEQY; V: TRBV6-1; D: -
CDR3: ASSFGRGSNQPQH; V: TRBV27; D: -
CDR3: ASSLSDRGGLGGYT; V: TRBV28; D: TRBD1
CDR3: ASSIQNTGELF; V: TRBV19; D: -
CDR3: AISSQGNEKLF; V: TRBV10-3; D: -
CDR3: ASSAYLNTEAF; V: TRBV7-6; D: -
CDR3: AWSHRVQGGYGYT; V: TRBV30; D: -
CDR3: ASTVAGVGSYEQY; V: TRBV19; D: TRBD2
CDR3: ASSSSRGSPYEQY; V: TRBV7-9; D: -
CDR3: TSSQEEGSPTFNEKLF; V: TRBV1; D: -
CDR3: ASSSDRGFSYEQY; V: TRBV13; D: TRBD1
CDR3: ASSTTGGGTEAF; V: TRBV5-1; D: TRBD1
CDR3: ASSRTGQGGETQY; V: TRBV5-4; D: TRBD1
CDR3: ASSYGSGAVHNEQF; V: TRBV6-5; D: TRBD2